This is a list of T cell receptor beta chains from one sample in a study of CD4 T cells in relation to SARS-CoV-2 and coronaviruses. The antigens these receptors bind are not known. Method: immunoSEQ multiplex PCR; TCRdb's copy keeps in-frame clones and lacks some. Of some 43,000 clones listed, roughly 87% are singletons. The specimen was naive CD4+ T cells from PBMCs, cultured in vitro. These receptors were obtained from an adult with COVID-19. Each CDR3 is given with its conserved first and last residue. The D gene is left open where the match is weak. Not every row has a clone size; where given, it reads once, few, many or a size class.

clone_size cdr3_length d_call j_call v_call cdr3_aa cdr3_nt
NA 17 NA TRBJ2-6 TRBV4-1 CASSLRTAVSGANVLTF TGCGCCAGCAGCCTCCGGACAGCCGTATCCGGGGCCAACGTCCTGACTTTC
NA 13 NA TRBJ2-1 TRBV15 CATSTPWYNEQFF TGTGCCACCAGCACACCCTGGTACAATGAGCAGTTCTTC
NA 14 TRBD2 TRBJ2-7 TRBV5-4 CASSLQAGTYEQYF TGTGCCAGCAGCTTGCAAGCGGGAACCTACGAGCAGTACTTC
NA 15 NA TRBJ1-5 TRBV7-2 CASRQTGWSNQPQHF TGTGCCAGCAGACAAACAGGGTGGAGCAATCAGCCCCAGCATTTT
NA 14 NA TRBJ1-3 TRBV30 CAWIRRSPGNTIYF TGTGCCTGGATTCGACGGAGTCCTGGAAACACCATATATTTT
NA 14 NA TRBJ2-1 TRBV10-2 CASSESRDYNEQFF TGCGCCAGCAGTGAGTCGAGGGACTACAATGAGCAGTTCTTC
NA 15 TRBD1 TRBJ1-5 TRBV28 CASRSGQGFNQPQHF TGTGCCAGCAGATCCGGACAGGGATTCAATCAGCCCCAGCATTTT
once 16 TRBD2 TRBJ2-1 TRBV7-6 CASSPTSGSPHNEQFF TGTGCCAGCAGCCCGACTAGCGGGAGCCCCCACAATGAGCAGTTCTTC
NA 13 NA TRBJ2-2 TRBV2 CASSAFNTGELFF TGTGCCAGCAGCGCCTTTAACACCGGGGAGCTGTTTTTT
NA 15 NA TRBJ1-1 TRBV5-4 CASSLGSRGVTEAFF TGTGCCAGCAGCTTGGGATCTCGGGGAGTCACTGAAGCTTTCTTT
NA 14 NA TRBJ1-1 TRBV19 CASRSDRRNTEAFF TGTGCCAGTAGGTCAGACAGGCGGAACACTGAAGCTTTCTTT
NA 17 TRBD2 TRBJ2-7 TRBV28 CASSLYTLALNTYEQYF TGTGCCAGCAGTTTATATACACTAGCGCTCAACACCTACGAGCAGTACTTC
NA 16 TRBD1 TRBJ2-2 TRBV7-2 CASSLAGGASTGELFF TGTGCCAGCAGCTTGGCAGGGGGCGCGAGCACCGGGGAGCTGTTTTTT
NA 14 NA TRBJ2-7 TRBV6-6 CASSNPGVRYEQYF TGTGCCAGCAGTAACCCAGGGGTACGGTACGAGCAGTACTTC
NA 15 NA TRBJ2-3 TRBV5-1 CASSLQGASTDTQYF TGCGCCAGCAGCTTGCAAGGGGCGAGCACAGATACGCAGTATTTT
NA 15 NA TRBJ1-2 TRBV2 CASSGGGQSNYGYTF TGTGCCAGCAGTGGGGGCGGACAGTCGAACTATGGCTACACCTTC
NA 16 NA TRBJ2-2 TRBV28 CASSWSLPGSTGELFF TGTGCCAGCAGTTGGTCCCTCCCGGGTAGTACCGGGGAGCTGTTTTTT
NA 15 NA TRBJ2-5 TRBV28 CASSEGGASRETQYF TGTGCCAGCAGTGAGGGGGGCGCTTCCCGAGAGACCCAGTACTTC
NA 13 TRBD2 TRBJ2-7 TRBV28 CASSVTSSYEQYF TGTGCCAGCAGCGTGACTAGCAGCTACGAGCAGTACTTC
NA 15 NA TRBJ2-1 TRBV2 CASSPDTIGGNEQFF TGTGCCAGCAGTCCTGACACCATTGGGGGAAATGAGCAGTTCTTC
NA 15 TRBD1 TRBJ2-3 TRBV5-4 CASRTRQGRTDTQYF TGTGCCAGCAGAACAAGACAGGGGCGCACAGATACGCAGTATTTT